This T cell receptor beta chain derives from a study of post-analysis software for immune sequencing data. The wider study: Recorded disease courses covered relapsing-remitting, secondary progressive and progressive-relapsing multiple sclerosis. Some patients had no subtype annotation. Study-wide results and caveats: Controls significantly exceeded multiple sclerosis patients in normalized Chao1 diversity. Among 5 or 6 TRBV segments more frequent in patients than controls were TRBV5-6, TRBV5-1 and TRBV20-1. F measure showed strong co-clustering of same-batch samples.

This clonotype was seen more than once but under ten times. The antigen is unknown. Germline assignment: CDR1 SEHNR and CDR2 FQNEAQ (reference sequence). This CDR3 region has 14 residues. The trim removed 5 bases at V and 5 bases at J, leaving 8 bases unmatched. TCR beta cDNA libraries included unique molecular identifiers. A population of about 0.95 to 10 million T cells gave rise to 450,000 to 500,000 cDNA molecules. TCRdb fed the PCR reads into MiXCR, producing one record per CDR3 protein. The sample records roughly 700,000 distinct CDR3 sequences, around 27% being singletons. Sequencing used blood. This chain links TRBV7-9 with TRBJ2-7, with 8 bases identical to TRBD2. The source is a girl aged 5-17 years with multiple sclerosis. This CDR3 reads CASSPGLASDEQYF. The CDR3 region has the DNA TGTGCCAGCAGCCCAGGACTAGCCTCGGACGAGCAGTACTTC.